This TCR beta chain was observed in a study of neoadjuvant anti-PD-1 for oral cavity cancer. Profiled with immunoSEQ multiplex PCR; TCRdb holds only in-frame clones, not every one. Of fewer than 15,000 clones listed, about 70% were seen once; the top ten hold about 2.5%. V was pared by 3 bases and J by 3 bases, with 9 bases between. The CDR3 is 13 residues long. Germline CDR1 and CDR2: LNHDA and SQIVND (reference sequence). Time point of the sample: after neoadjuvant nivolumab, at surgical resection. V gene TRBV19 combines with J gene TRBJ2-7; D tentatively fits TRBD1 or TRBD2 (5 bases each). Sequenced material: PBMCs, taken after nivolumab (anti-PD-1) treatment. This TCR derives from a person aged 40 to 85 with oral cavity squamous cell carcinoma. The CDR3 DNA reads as TGTGCCAGTAGTATGGGTGGGGGCTACGAGCAGTACTTC. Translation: CASSMGGGYEQYF. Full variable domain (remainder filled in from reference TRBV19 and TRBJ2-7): DGGITQSPKYLFRKEGQNVTLSCEQNLNHDAMYWYRQDPGQGLRLIYYSQIVNDFQKGDIAEGYSVSREKKESFPLTVTSAQKNPTAFYLCASSMGGGYEQYFGPGTRLTVT.